The source of this TCR beta chain is a study of blood T cell repertoires in COVID-19. Assay used: immunoSEQ multiplex PCR; TCRdb lists only in-frame clones, some missing. The sample has around 250,000 clones, about 90% seen once. The CDR3 is 13 amino acids. V lost 7 bases, J lost 7 bases, and 13 bases lay in between. Germline V lookup: CDR1 MDHEN, CDR2 SYDVKM. Adults between roughly 18 and 95 years of age took part from about two dozen US areas. Sequenced input: PBMCs or T cells enriched from blood (not recorded which). The source of this sequence is a middle-aged woman who had been exposed to COVID-19. The J gene is TRBJ2-2, the V gene TRBV28, with D tentatively TRBD1 (5 bases). The CDR3 protein is CASNVRGGGELFF. CDR3 bases: TGTGCCAGCAATGTAAGGGGCGGCGGGGAGCTGTTTTTT.